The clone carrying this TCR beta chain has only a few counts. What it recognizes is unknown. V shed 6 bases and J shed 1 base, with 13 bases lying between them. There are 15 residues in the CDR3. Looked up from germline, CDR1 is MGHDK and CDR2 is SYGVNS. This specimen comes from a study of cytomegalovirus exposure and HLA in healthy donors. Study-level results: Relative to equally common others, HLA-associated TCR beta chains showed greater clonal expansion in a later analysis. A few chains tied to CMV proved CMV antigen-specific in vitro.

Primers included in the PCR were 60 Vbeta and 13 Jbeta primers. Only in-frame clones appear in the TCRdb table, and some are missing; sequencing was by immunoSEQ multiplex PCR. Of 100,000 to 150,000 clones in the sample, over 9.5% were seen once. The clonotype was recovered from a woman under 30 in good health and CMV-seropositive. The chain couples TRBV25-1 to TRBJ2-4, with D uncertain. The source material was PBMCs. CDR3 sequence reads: CASSPTTVAKNIQYF. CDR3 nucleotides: TGTGCCAGCAGCCCTACGACTGTCGCCAAAAACATTCAGTACTTC. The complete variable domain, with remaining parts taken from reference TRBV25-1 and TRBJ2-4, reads EADIYQTPRYLVIGTGKKITLECSQTMGHDKMYWYQQDPGMELHLIHYSYGVNSTEKGDLSSESTVSRIRTEHFPLTLESARPSHTSQYLCASSPTTVAKNIQYFGAGTRLSVL.